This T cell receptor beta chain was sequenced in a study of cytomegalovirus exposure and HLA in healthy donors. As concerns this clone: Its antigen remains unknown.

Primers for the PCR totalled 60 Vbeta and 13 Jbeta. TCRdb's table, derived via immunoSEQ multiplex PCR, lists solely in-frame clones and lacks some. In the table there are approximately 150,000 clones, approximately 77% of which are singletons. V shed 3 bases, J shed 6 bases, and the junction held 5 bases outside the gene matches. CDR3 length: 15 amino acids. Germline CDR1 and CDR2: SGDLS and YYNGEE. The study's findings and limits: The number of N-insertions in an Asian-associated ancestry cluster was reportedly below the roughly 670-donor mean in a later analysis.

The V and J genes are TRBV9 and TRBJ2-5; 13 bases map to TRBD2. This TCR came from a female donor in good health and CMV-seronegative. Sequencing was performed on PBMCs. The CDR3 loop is CASSGSLAGGQTQYF. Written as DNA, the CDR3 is TGTGCCAGCAGCGGTTCACTAGCGGGAGGGCAGACCCAGTACTTC.